The T cell receptor (beta chain) described here comes from a study of CD8+CD57+ T cells in acquired aplastic anemia. Study-wide points: Patients and controls had in common twenty-nine CD8+ CDR3 sequences.

Sequencing involved patients with CD8+CD57+ cell expansion previously shown by flow cytometry. Many counts were recorded for this clonotype. As yet, its antigen is unknown. Both TCR beta VDJ combination and CDR3 sequence profiling were carried out. Genomic DNA was the template for this profiling. TCRdb fed the reads into MiXCR, producing one record per CDR3 protein. The sample shows 200,000 or so distinct CDR3 sequences, under 50% of them seen only once. Trimming took 2 bases from V and 2 from J, leaving 9 bases between them. The CDR3 covers 14 residues. This chain links TRBV12-3 or TRBV12-4 with TRBJ1-1, with D uncertain. The specimen was sorted CD4+, CD8+, or CD8+CD57+ T cells (not recorded which) from PBMCs. The sequence was obtained from a human donor with aplastic anemia. CDR3 coding DNA: TGTGCCAGCAGTTTATCTGGGGTTAACACTGAAGCTTTCTTT. This sequence encodes CASSLSGVNTEAFF.